The clone carrying this T cell receptor beta chain was picked up a small number of times. The antigen remains unidentified. Trimming removed 2 bases from V and 0 bases from J, with 14 bases in between. The germline V gene encodes CDR1 MGHDK and CDR2 SYGVNS. This CDR3 is built from 17 residues. This specimen belongs to a study of T cell repertoires in cytomegalovirus infection. Study background: In public TCR beta signatures, there were indications of both CMV infection and matching HLA type.

TCRdb re-called the reads with MiXCR, one entry per CDR3 protein. The sample carries roughly 860,000 distinct CDR3 sequences, about 31% recorded once. The sequencing used cultured CD8+ T cells from PBMCs, collected from culture after CMV antigen stimulation. This chain links TRBV25-1 with TRBJ1-3; no firm D call. The TCR comes from a human donor in good health (CMV status not recorded). Some clones in this sample may be carry-over from other donors' samples. The CDR3 DNA is TGTGCCAGCAGTGAAGGCTCCGGACTTTACTCTGGAAACACCATATATTTT. Translating gives CASSEGSGLYSGNTIYF. The whole variable domain, remainder taken from reference TRBV25-1 and TRBJ1-3, is EADIYQTPRYLVIGTGKKITLECSQTMGHDKMYWYQQDPGMELHLIHYSYGVNSTEKGDLSSESTVSRIRTEHFPLTLESARPSHTSQYLCASSEGSGLYSGNTIYFGEGSWLTVV.